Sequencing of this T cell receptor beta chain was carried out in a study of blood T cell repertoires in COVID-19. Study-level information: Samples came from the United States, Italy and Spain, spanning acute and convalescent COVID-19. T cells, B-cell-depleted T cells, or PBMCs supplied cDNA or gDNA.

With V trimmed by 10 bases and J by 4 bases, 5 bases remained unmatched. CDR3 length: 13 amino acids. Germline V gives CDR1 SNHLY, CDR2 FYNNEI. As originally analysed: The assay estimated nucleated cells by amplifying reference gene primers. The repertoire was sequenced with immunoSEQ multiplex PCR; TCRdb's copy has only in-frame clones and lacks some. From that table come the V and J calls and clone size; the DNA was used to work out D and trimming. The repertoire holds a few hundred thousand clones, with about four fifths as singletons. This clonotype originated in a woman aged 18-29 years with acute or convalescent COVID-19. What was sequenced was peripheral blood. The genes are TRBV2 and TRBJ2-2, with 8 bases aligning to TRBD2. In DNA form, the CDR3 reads TGTGCCACAACGGGGGGGTTCACCGGGGAGCTGTTTTTT. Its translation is CATTGGFTGELFF.